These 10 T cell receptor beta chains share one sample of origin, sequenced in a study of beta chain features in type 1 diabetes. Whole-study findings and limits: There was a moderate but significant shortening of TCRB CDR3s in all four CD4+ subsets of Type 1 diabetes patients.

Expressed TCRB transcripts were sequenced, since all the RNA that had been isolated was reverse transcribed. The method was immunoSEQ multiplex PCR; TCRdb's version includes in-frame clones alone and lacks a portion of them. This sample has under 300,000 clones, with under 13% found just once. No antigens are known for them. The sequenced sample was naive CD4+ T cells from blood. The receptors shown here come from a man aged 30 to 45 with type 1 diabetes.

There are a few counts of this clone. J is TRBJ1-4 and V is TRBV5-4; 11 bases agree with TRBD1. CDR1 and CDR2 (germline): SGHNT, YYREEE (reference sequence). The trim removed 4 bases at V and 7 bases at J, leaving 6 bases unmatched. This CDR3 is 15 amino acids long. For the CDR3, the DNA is TGTGCCAGCAGCGCCGGACAGGGGGCAGGTGAAAAACTGTTTTTT. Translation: CASSAGQGAGEKLFF.

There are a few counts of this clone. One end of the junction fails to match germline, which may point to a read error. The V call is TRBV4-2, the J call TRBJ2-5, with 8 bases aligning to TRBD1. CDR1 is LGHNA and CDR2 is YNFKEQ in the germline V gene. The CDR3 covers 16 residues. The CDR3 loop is CASTQPGQGALETQYF. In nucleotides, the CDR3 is TGTGCCAGCACCCAACCGGGCCAGGGGGCCCTAGAGACCCAGTACTTC.

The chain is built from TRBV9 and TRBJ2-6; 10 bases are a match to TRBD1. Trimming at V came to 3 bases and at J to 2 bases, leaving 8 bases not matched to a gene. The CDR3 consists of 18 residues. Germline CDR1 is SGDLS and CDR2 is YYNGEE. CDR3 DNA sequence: TGTGCCAGCAGCGCAAGGACAGGGGGTGGGACTGGGGCCAACGTCCTGACTTTC. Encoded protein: CASSARTGGGTGANVLTF.

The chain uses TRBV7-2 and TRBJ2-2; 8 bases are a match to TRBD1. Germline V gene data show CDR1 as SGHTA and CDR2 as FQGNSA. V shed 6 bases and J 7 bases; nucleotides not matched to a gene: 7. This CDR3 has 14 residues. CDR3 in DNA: TGTGCCAGCAGACGAAGGACAGGGATCGGGGAGCTGTTTTTT. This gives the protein CASRRRTGIGELFF.

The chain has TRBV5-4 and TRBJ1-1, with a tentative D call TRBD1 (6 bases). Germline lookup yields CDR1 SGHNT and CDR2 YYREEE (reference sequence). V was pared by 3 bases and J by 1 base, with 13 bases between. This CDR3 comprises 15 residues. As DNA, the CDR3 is TGTGCCAGCAGCTCCCCTCAGGGGAGGAACACTGAAGCTTTCTTT. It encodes CASSSPQGRNTEAFF.

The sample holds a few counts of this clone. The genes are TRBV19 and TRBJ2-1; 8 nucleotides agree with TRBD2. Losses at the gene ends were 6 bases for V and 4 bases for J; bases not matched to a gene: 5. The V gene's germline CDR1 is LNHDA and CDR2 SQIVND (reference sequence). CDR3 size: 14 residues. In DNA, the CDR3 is TGTGCCAGTAGGGGACTAGGGAAATACAATGAGCAGTTCTTC. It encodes CASRGLGKYNEQFF.

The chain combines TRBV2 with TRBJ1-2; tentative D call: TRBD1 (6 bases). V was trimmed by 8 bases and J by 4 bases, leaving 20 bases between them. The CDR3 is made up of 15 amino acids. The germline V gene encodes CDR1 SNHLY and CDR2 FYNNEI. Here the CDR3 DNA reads TGTGCCAGCGCTCGAGGGACAAAACAGTCCTATGGCTACACCTTC. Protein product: CASARGTKQSYGYTF.

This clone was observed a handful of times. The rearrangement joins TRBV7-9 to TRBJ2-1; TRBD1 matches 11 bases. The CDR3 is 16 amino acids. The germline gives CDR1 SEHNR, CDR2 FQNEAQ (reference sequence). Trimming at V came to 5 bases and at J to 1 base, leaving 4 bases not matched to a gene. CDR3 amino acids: CASSPGTGGSYNEQFF. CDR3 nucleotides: TGTGCCAGCAGCCCGGGGACAGGGGGTTCCTACAATGAGCAGTTCTTC.

The CDR3 protein is CASSVQGDLYEQYF. In DNA form, the CDR3 reads TGTGCCAGCAGCGTTCAGGGTGACCTCTACGAGCAGTACTTC. The chain carries TRBV7-2 and TRBJ2-7; a weak D match, TRBD1 (5 bases). Germline V CDR1 and CDR2: SGHTA, FQGNSA. There are 14 residues in the CDR3. With 5 bases removed from V and 3 bases from J, the gap between germline ends came to 14 bases.

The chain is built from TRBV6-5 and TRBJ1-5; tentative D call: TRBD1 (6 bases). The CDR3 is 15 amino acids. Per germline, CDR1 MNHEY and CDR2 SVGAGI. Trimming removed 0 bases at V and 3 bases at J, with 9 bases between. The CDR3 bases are TGTGCCAGCAGTTACTCGTGGACAGTCAATCAGCCCCAGCATTTT. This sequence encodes CASSYSWTVNQPQHF.